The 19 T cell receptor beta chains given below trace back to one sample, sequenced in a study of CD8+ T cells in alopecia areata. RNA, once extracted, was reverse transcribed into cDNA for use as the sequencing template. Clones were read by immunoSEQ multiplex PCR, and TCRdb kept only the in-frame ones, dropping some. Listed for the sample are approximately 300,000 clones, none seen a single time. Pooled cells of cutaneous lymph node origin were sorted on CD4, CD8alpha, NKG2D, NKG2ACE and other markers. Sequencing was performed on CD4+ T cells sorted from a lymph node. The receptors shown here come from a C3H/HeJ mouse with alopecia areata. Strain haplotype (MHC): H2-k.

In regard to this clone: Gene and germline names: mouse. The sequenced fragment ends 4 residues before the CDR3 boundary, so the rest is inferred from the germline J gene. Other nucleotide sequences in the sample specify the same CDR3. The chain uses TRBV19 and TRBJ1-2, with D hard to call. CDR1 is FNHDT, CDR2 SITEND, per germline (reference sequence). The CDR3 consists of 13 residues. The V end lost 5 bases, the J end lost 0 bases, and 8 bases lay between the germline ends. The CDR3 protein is CASSTQANSDYTF. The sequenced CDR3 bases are TGTGCCAGCAGCACACAAGCAAACTCC.

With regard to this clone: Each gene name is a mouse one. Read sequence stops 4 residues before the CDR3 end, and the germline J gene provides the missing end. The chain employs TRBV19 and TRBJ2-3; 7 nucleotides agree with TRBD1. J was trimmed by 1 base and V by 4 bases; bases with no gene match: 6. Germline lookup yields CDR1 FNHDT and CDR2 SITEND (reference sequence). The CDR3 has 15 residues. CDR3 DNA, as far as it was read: TGTGCCAGCAGTCCCGACAGGGAGGGTGCAGAA. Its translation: CASSPDREGAE. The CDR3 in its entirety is CASSPDREGAETLYF.

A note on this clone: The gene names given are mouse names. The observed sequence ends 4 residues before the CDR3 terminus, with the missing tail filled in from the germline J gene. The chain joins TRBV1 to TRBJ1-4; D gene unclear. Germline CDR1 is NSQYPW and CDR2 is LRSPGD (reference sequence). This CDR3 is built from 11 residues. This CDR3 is CTCSADERLFF. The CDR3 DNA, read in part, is TGCACCTGCAGTGCAGACGAA. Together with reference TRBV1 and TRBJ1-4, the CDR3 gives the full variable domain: VTLLEQNPRWRLVPRGQAVNLRCILKNSQYPWMSWYQQDLQKQLQWLFTLRSPGDKEVKSLPGADYLATRVTDTELRLQVANMSQGRTLYCTCSADERLFFGHGTKLSVL.

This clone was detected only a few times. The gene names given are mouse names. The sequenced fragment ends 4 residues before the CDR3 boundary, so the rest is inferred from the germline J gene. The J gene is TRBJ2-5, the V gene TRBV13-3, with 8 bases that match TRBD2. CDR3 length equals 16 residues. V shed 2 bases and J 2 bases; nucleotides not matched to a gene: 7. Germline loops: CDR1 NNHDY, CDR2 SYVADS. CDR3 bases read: TGTGCCAGCAGTGAGAGGGGGGGGCGCGGCCAAGAC. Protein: CASSERGGRGQD. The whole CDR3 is CASSERGGRGQDTQYF.

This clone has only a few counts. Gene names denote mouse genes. The sequenced part of the CDR3 DNA is TGTGCCAGCAGCCAAGATGTCAGCTCCTAT. Protein: CASSQDVSSY. The entire CDR3 reads CASSQDVSSYEQYF. V is TRBV5 and J is TRBJ2-7; D remains unclear. The observed sequence ends 4 residues before the CDR3 terminus, with the missing tail filled in from the germline J gene. CDR1 is LGHNA and CDR2 is YNLKQL in the germline V gene (reference sequence). CDR3 length: 14 residues. V lost 0 bases to trimming and J lost 0 bases, with 6 bases between them.

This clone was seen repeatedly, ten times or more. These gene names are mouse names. The CDR3 spells CASSRDLGGGAEQFF. The covered CDR3 bases are TGTGCTAGCAGTAGAGATTTGGGGGGTGGTGCT. The chain joins TRBV17 to TRBJ2-1; 7 nucleotides align to TRBD2. The read ends 4 residues shy of where the CDR3 ends; the end is completed using the germline J gene. Germline trimming cut 0 bases from V and 6 bases from J; bases unmatched to any gene: 5. This CDR3 spans 15 amino acids. The germline gives CDR1 MNHDT, CDR2 YYDKIL.

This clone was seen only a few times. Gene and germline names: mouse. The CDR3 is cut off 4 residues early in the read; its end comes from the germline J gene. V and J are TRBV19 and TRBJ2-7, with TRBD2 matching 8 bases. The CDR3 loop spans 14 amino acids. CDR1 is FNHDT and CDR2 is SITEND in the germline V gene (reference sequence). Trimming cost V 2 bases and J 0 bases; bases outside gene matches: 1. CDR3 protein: CASSIGGVSYEQYF. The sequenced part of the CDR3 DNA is TGTGCCAGCAGTATTGGGGGGGTCTCCTAT.

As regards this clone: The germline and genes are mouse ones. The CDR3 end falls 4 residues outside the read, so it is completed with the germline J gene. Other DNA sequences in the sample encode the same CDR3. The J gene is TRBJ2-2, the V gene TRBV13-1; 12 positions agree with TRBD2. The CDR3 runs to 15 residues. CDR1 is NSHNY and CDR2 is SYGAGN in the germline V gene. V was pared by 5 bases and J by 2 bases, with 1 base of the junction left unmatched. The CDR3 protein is CASRDWGGNTGQLYF. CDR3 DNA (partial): TGTGCCAGCAGAGACTGGGGGGGCAACACCGGG.

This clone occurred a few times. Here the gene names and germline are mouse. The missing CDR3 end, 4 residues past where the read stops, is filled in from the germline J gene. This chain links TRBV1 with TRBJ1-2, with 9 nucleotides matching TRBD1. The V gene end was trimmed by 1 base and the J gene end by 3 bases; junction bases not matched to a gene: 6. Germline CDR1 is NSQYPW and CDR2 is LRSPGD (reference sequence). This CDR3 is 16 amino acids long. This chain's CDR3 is CTCSAGTGTGYSDYTF. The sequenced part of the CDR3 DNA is TGCACCTGCAGTGCAGGAACCGGGACAGGGTACTCC.

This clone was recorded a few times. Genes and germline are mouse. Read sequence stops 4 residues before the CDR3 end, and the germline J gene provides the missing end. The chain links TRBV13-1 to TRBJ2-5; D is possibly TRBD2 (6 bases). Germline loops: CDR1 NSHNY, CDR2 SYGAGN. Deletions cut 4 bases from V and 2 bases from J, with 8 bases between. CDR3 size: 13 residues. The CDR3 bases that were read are TGTGCCAGCAGTCTGGGGCCCCAAGAC. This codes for CASSLGPQD. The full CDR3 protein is CASSLGPQDTQYF.

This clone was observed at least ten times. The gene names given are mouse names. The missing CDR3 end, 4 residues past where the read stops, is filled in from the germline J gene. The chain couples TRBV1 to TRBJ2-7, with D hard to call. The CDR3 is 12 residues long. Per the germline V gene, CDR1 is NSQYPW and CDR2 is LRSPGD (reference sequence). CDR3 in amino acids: CTCRQTSYEQYF. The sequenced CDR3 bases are TGCACCTGCAGGCAGACAAGTTAT.

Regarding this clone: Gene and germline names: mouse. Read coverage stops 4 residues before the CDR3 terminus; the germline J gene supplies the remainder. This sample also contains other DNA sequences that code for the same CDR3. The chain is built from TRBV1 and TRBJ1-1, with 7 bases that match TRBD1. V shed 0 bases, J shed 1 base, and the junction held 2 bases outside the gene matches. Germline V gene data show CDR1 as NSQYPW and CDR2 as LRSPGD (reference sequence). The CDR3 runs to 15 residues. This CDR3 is CTCSAEAGGNTEVFF. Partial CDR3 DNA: TGCACCTGCAGTGCAGAGGCAGGGGGGAACACA.

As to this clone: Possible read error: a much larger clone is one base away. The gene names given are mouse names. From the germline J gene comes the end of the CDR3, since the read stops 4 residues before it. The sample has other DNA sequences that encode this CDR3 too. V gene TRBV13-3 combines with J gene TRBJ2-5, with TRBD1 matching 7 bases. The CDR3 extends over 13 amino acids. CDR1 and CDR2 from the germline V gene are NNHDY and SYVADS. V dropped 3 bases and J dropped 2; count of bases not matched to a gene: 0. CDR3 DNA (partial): TGTGCCAGCAGTGGGACAGGCCAAGAC. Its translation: CASSGTGQD. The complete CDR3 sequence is CASSGTGQDTQYF.

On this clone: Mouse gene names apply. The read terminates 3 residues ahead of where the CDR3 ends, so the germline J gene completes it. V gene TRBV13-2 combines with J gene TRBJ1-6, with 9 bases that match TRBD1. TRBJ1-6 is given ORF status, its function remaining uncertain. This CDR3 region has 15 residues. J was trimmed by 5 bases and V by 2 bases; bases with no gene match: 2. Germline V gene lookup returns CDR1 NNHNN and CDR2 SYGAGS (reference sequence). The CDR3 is CASGEGQGDNSPLYF. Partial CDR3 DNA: TGTGCCAGCGGTGAGGGACAGGGAGATAATTCGCCC.

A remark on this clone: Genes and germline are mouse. The chain's CDR3 is CASSPRWGQYEQYF. The covered CDR3 bases are TGTGCCAGCAGCCCCCGCTGGGGCCAATAT. V usage is TRBV5 and J usage is TRBJ2-7; possibly TRBD2 for D (6 bases). The read terminates 4 residues before the CDR3 end, so the remaining end is supplied by the germline J gene. This CDR3 has 14 amino acids. The germline V gene encodes CDR1 LGHNA and CDR2 YNLKQL (reference sequence).

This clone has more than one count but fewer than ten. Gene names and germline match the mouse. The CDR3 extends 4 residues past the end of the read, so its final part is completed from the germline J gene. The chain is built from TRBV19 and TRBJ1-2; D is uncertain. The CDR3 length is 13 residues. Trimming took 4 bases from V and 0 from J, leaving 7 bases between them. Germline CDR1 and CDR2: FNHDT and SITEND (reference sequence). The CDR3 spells CASSQKTNSDYTF. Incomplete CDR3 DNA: TGTGCCAGCAGTCAAAAAACAAACTCC.

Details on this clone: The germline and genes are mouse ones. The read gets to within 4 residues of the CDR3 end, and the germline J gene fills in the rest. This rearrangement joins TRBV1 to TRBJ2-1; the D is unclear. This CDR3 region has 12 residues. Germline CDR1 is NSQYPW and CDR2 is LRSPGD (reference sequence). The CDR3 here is CTCSAGRAEQFF. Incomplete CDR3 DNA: TGCACCTGCAGTGCCGGCAGGGCT.

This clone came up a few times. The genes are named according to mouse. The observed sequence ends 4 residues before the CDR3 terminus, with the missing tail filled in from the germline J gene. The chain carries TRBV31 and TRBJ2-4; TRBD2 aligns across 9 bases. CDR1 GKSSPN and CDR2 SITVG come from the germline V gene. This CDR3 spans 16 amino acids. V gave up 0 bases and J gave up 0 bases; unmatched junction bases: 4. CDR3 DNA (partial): TGTGCCTGGAGTCTAGGTGGGGGGGCAAGTCAAAAC. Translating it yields CAWSLGGGASQN. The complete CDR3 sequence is CAWSLGGGASQNTLYF.

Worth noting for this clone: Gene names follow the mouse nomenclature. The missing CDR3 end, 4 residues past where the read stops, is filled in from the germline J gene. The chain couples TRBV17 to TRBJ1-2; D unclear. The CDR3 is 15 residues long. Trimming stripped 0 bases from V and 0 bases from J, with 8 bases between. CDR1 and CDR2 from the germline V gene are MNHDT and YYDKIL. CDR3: CASSRDPPANSDYTF. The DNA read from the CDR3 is TGTGCTAGCAGTAGAGATCCCCCTGCAAACTCC.